Included here is one T cell receptor (beta chain) sequence, with context. The target of this receptor is not known. Base qualities are not provided; no much larger clone lies one nucleotide away. The collaborating institutions used their own protocols to collect whole blood in K2EDTA tubes. For TCRbeta analysis, collaborator samples were shipped as frozen whole blood, as isolated PBMCs, or as DNA extracted from either sample type. This entry comes from a study of blood T cell repertoires in COVID-19 (dated by TCRdb to between 2020 and 2021). As for the study more broadly: Collaborator samples came from the United States, Italy and Spain and covered acute and convalescent phases of COVID-19. The prospective study material was composed of cDNA or gDNA derived from T cells, B-cell-depleted T cells, or PBMCs. Deeply sampled blood TCRbeta repertoires from subjects exposed to, actively infected with, or recovered from COVID-19 were included in the dataset. The repertoires were made available in a free public database intended to serve as a resource for research on the immune response to SARS-CoV-2. Samples were obtained from the ongoing ImmuneRACE study (first 160 participants) and from some 1,300 subjects provided by 6 global collaborators. The sample metadata nearly always contained a de-identified subject ID, COVID-19 status, age in years and sex. Where available, HLA class I and class II types were obtained from metadata supplied by the sample provider rather than from assay-based typing. Results and caveats for the whole study, not just this receptor: The quantity of clinical and demographic metadata differed by source and by participant and was supplied without curation.

Clipping removes 3 bases from V and 0 bases from J, with 18 as the unmatched junction base count. From the cysteine through the phenylalanine, the CDR3 covers 21 amino acids. Here the CDR3 DNA is all that survives: 63 bases in frame from base 1. The germline V gene (reference sequence) gives CDR1 as LNHDA and CDR2 as SQIVND. The immunoSEQ Assay, a bias-controlled multiplex PCR, was used to amplify TCRbeta CDR3 regions from genomic DNA. Regarding the original processing steps: The number of nucleated cells in each sample was estimated by amplification of reference gene primers within the assay. To quantify the absolute abundance of each unique TCRbeta CDR3 rearrangement, sequence reads were collapsed and filtered. Productive Simpson clonality was computed per sample as the square root of Simpson's diversity index over productive rearrangements. Not all clones reach the TCRdb copy of this immuneACCESS table, which keeps in-frame sequences only. Checked studies attribute under half of the gap to unresolved V genes and leave the rest unexplained. The DNA was the basis for D and trimming; V, J and clone size are from that table. This sample comprises about 88,000 clones, about 88% of them detected only once. The ten largest clones add up to just under 3% of the sample.

This TCR derives from a woman aged 80 or over with acute or convalescent COVID-19. Specimen: peripheral blood. Rearrangement joined TRBV19 to TRBJ2-1; 9 bases in between match TRBD2. The nucleotide sequence is given as TGTGCCAGTAGTATGAAATCCGCGGGAGGGCGCCTATACCCCTCCTACAATGAGCAGTTCTTC. It is translated as CASSMKSAGGRLYPSYNEQFF. Extended through the reference TRBV19 and TRBJ2-1 proteins, this CDR3 yields the full variable domain: DGGITQSPKYLFRKEGQNVTLSCEQNLNHDAMYWYRQDPGQGLRLIYYSQIVNDFQKGDIAEGYSVSREKKESFPLTVTSAQKNPTAFYLCASSMKSAGGRLYPSYNEQFFGPGTRLTVL.